This T cell receptor beta chain was sequenced in a study of human T cells and chemical hapten exposure. Study details: 2% DPC was applied to around 2 cm by around 2 cm of upper inner arm skin for sensitization. How much TCR each sample yielded varied, mostly because pooled library volumes differed slightly. Findings and caveats of the study: TCRs at high frequency, those above 1 in 1000, did not change with DPC sensitization. Relative to controls, expanded TCRs formed significantly more large CDR3 similarity clusters.

Indicated time point: patch test 1, 2 weeks after DPC sensitization. Noted treatment: therapeutic diphenylcyclopropenone sensitization with weekly scalp DPC. MiXCR was run by TCRdb on the RACE reads, yielding one entry per CDR3 protein. The sample lists 300,000 to 400,000 distinct CDR3 sequences; around 7% were seen once. In regard to this clonotype: Its matching antigen is unknown.

The specimen comprised whole blood, sampled in connection with sensitization to the hapten diphenylcyclopropenone (DPC). The source is a woman aged 18-35 years with alopecia areata. Some clones in this sample may be carry-over from other donors' samples.

CDR3 nucleotide sequence: TGTGCCAGCAGCGGCATAGCGGGGGGGCCGGAGACCCAGTACTTC. Translation: CASSGIAGGPETQYF. J is TRBJ2-5 and V is TRBV9, with 11 nucleotides matching TRBD2. Germline-derived CDR1 and CDR2 are SGDLS and YYNGEE. The CDR3 has 15 amino acids. Unmatched junction bases numbered 6, after V lost 3 bases and J lost 5 bases.